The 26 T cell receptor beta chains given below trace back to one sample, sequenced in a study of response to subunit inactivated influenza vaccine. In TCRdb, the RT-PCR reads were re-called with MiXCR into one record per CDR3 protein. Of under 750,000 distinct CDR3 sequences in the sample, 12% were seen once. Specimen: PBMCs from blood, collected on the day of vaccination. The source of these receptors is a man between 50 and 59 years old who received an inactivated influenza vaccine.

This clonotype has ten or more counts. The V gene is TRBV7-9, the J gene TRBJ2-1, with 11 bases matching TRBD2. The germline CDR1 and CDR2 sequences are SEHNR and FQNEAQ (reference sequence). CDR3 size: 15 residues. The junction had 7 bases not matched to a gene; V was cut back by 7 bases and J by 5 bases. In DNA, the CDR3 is TGTGCCAGCATCGCGACTAGCGGGATACACAATGAGCAGTTCTTC. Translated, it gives CASIATSGIHNEQFF.

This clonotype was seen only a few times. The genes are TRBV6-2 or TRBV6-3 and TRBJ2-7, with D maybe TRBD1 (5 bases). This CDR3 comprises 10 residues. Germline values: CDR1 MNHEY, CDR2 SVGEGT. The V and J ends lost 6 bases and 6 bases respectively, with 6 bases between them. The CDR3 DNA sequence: TGTGCCAGCAGCGACAGCGAGCAGTACTTC. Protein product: CASSDSEQYF.

CDR3 DNA: TGCGCCAGCAGCCAAGAGGCCAGGGGGGGAGATACGCAGTATTTT. Its translation is CASSQEARGGDTQYF. The V and J genes are TRBV4-3 and TRBJ2-3; D could derive from TRBD1 or TRBD2 (7 bases each). This CDR3 has 15 residues. Deletions cut 0 bases from V and 5 bases from J, with 12 bases between. CDR1 LGHNA and CDR2 YSLEER come from the germline V gene.

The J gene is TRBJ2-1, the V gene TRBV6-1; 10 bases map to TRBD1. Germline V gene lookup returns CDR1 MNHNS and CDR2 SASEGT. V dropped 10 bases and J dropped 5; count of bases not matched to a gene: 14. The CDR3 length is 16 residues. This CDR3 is CATKMLGTGVDNEQFF. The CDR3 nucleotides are TGTGCCACAAAAATGTTAGGGACAGGGGTGGACAATGAGCAGTTCTTC.

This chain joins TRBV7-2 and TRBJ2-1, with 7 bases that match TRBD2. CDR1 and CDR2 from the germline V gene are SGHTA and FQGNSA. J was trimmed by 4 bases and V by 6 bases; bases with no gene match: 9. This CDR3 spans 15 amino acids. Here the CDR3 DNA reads TGTGCCAGCAGACCTAGCGGTAGGACATACAATGAGCAGTTCTTC. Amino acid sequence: CASRPSGRTYNEQFF.

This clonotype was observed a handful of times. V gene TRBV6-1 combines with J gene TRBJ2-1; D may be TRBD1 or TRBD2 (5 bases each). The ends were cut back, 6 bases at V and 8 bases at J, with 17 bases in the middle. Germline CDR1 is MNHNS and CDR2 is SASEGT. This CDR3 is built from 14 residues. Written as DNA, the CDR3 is TGTGCCAGCAGGGAAAGGGACCTTTCGGATGAGCAGTTCTTC. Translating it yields CASRERDLSDEQFF.

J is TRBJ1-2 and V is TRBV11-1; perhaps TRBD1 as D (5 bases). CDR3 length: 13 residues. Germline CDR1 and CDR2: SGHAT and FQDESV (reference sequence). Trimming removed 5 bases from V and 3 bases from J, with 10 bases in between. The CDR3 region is CASSPGPHYGYTF. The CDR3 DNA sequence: TGTGCCAGCAGCCCGGGACCGCACTATGGCTACACCTTC. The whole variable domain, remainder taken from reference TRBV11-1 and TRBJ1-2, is EAEVAQSPRYKITEKSQAVAFWCDPISGHATLYWYRQILGQGPELLVQFQDESVVDDSQLPKDRFSAERLKGVDSTLKIQPAELGDSAMYLCASSPGPHYGYTFGSGTRLTVV.

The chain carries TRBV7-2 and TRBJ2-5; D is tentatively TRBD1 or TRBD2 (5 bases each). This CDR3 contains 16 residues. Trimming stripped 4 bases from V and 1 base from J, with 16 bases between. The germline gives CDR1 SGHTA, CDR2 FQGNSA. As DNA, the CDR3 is TGTGCCAGCAGCTCGTCAGCCGTAGGGACCCAAGAGACCCAGTACTTC. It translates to CASSSSAVGTQETQYF.

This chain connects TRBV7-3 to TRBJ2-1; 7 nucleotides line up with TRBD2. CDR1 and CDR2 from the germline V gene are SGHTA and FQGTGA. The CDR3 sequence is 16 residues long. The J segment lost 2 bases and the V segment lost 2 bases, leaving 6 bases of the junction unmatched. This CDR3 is CASSLLASGTYNEQFF. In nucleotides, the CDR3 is TGTGCCAGCAGCTTATTGGCTAGCGGTACCTACAATGAGCAGTTCTTC.

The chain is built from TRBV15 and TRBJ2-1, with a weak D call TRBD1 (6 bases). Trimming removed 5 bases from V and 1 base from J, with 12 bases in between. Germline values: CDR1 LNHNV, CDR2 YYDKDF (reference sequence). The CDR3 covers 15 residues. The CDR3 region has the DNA TGTGCCACCAGCGAACAGGGTAAATCCTACAATGAGCAGTTCTTC. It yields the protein CATSEQGKSYNEQFF.

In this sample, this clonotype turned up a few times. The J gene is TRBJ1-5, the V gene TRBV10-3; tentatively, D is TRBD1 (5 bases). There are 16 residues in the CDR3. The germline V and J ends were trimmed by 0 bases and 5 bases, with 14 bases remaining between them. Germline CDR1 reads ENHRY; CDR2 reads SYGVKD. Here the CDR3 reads CAISESYRLGDQPQHF. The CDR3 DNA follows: TGTGCCATCAGTGAGTCGTACAGGTTGGGGGATCAGCCCCAGCATTTT.

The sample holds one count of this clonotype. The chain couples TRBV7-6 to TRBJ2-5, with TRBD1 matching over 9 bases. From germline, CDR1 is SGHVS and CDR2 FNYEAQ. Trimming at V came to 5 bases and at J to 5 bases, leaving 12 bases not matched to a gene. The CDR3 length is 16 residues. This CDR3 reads CASSRIRDRVRETQYF. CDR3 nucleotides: TGTGCCAGCAGCCGAATTAGGGACAGGGTACGGGAGACCCAGTACTTC. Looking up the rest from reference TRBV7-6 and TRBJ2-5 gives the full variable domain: GAGVSQSPRYKVTKRGQDVALRCDPISGHVSLYWYRQALGQGPEFLTYFNYEAQQDKSGLPNDRFSAERPEGSISTLTIQRTEQRDSAMYRCASSRIRDRVRETQYFGPGTRLLVL.

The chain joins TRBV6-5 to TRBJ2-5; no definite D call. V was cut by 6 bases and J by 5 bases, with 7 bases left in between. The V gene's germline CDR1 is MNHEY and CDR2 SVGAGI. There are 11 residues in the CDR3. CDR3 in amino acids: CASRTPETQYF. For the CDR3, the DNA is TGTGCCAGCAGGACCCCGGAGACCCAGTACTTC.

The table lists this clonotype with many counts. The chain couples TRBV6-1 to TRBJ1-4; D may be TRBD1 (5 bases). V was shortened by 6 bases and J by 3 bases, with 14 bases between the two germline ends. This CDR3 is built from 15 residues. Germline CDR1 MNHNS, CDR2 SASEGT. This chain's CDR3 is CASRPGEGANEKLFF. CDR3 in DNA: TGTGCCAGCAGGCCGGGGGAGGGAGCTAATGAAAAACTGTTTTTT.

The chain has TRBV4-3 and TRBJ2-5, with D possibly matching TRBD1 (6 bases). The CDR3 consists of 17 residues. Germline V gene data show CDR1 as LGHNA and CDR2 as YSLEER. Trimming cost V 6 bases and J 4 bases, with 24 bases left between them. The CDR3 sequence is CASRRPRNRVSGETQYF. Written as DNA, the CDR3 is TGCGCCAGCAGGAGACCTAGAAACAGGGTCTCTGGAGAGACCCAGTACTTC.

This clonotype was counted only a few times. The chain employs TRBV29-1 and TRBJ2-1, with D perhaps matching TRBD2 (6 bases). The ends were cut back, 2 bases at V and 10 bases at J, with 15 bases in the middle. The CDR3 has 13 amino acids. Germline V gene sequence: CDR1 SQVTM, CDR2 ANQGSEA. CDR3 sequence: CSVERDRAGEQFF. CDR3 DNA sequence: TGCAGCGTTGAAAGGGATAGAGCGGGCGAGCAGTTCTTC.

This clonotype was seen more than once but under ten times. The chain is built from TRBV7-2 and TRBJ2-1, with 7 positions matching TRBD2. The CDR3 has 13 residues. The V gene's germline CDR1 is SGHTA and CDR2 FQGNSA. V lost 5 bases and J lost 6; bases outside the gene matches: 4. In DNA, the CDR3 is TGTGCCAGCAGCCCGGGACTAACCAATGAGCAGTTCTTC. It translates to CASSPGLTNEQFF.

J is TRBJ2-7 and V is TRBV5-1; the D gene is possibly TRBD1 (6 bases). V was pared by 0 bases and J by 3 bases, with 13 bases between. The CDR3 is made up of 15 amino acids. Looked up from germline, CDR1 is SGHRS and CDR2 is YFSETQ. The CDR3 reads CASSLEGHRVYEQYF. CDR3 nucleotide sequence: TGCGCCAGCAGCTTGGAGGGACATCGGGTCTACGAGCAGTACTTC.

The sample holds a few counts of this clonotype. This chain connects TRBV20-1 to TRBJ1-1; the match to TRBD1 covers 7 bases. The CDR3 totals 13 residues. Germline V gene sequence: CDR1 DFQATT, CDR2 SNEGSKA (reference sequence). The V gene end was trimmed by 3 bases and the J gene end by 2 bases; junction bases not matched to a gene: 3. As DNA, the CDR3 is TGCAGTGCTAGGGGGACAGAAAACACTGAAGCTTTCTTT. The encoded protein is CSARGTENTEAFF.

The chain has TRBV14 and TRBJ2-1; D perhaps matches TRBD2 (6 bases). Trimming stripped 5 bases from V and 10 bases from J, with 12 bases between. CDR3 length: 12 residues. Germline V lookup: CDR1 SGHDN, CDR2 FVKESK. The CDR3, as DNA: TGTGCCAGCAGCTGGCGGGGTTGGGAGCAGTTCTTC. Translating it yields CASSWRGWEQFF.

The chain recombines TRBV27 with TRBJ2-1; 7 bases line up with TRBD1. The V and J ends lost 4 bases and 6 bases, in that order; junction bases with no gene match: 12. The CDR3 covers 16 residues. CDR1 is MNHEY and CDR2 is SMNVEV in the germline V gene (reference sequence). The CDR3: CASSSSPGQLFNEQFF. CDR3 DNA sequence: TGTGCCAGCAGTTCTTCTCCGGGACAGCTTTTCAATGAGCAGTTCTTC.

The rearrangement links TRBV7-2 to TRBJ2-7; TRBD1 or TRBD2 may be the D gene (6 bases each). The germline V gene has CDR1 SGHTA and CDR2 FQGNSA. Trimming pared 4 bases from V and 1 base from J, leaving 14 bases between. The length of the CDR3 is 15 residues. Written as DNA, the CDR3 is TGTGCCAGCAGCTCGGCGGGACATACATCCTACGAGCAGTACTTC. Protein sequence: CASSSAGHTSYEQYF.

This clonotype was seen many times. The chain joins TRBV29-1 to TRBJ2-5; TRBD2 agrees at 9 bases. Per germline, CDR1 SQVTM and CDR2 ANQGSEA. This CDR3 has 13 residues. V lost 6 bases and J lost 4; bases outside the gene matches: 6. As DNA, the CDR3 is TGCAGCGTGGAGCGGGAGGTAGGAGAGACCCAGTACTTC. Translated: CSVEREVGETQYF.

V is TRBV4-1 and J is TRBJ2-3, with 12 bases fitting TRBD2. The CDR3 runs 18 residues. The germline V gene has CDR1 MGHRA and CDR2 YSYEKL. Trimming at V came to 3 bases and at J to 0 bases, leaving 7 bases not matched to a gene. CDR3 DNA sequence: TGCGCCAGCAGCCACGGACTAGCGGGGATTAGTAGCACAGATACGCAGTATTTT. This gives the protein CASSHGLAGISSTDTQYF.

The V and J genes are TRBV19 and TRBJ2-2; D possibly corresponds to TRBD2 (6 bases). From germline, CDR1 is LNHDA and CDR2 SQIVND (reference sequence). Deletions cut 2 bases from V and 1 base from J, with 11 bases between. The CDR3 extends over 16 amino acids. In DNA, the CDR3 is TGTGCCAGTAGTATACTTCTAGCGAGGAACACCGGGGAGCTGTTTTTT. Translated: CASSILLARNTGELFF.

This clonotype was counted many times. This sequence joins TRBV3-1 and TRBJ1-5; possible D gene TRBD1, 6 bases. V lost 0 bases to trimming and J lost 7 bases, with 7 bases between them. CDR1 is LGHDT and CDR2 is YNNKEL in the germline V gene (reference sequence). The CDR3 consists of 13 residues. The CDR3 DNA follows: TGTGCCAGCAGCCAAGATAGGGGGCAGCCCCAGCATTTT. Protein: CASSQDRGQPQHF.